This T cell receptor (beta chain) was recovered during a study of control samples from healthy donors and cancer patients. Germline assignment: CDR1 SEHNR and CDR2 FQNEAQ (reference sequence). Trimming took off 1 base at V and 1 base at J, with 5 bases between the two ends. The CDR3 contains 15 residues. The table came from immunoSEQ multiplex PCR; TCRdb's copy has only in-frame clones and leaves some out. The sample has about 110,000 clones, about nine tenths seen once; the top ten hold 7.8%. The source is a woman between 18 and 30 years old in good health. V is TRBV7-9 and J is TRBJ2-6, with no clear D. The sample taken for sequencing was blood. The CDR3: CASSLVQSGANVLTF. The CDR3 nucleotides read TGTGCCAGCAGCTTAGTCCAGTCTGGGGCCAACGTCCTGACTTTC.